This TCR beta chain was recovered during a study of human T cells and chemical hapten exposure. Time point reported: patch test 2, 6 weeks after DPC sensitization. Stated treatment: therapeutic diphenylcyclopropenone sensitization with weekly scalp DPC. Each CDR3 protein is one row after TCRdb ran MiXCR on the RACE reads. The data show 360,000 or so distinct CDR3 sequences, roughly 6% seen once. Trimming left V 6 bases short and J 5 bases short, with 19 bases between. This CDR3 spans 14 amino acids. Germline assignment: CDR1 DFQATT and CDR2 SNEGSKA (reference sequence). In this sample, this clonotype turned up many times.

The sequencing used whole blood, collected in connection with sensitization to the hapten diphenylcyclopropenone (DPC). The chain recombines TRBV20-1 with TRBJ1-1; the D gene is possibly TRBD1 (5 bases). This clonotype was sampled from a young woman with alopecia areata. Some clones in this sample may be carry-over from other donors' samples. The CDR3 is CSAPPQGWGTEAFF. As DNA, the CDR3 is TGCAGTGCCCCGCCCCAGGGATGGGGGACTGAAGCTTTCTTT.